These 14 T cell receptor beta chains share one sample of origin, sequenced in a study of beta chain features in type 1 diabetes. Sequencing targeted expressed TCRB transcripts, as all isolated RNA had been reverse transcribed. Only in-frame clones appear in the TCRdb table, and some are missing; sequencing was by immunoSEQ multiplex PCR. The table has about half a million clones, roughly 30% seen once. The material sequenced was naive CD4+ T cells from blood. All receptors derive from a man younger than 35 in good health.

The sample holds a few counts of this clone. The chain uses TRBV15 and TRBJ1-4, with 7 bases matching TRBD1. The CDR3 consists of 15 residues. Germline lookup yields CDR1 LNHNV and CDR2 YYDKDF (reference sequence). J gave up 4 bases and V 3 bases, and 5 bases lay outside the gene matches. CDR3 coding DNA: TGTGCCACCAGCAGGTCGACAGGGATTAATGAAAAACTGTTTTTT. Residues: CATSRSTGINEKLFF.

The V call is TRBV30, the J call TRBJ2-3; possibly TRBD2 for D (6 bases). The CDR3 is 13 amino acids. The germline V gene has CDR1 GTSNPN and CDR2 SVGIG (reference sequence). V was pared by 2 bases and J by 6 bases, with 12 bases between. This CDR3 is CAWSRDSPDTQYF. As DNA, the CDR3 is TGTGCCTGGAGTCGGGACTCCCCGGATACGCAGTATTTT.

This sequence joins TRBV7-9 and TRBJ1-4; D may be TRBD1 (5 bases). Germline values: CDR1 SEHNR, CDR2 FQNEAQ (reference sequence). V was pared by 1 base and J by 7 bases, with 16 bases between. The CDR3 consists of 16 residues. In DNA, the CDR3 is TGTGCCAGCAGCTTAGGTTCTGGGGCGCACGGTGAAAAACTGTTTTTT. Translating gives CASSLGSGAHGEKLFF.

This sequence joins TRBV5-6 and TRBJ2-3; D is unclear. Looked up from germline, CDR1 is SGHDT and CDR2 is YYEEEE. The CDR3 spans 13 residues. V was shortened by 5 bases and J by 4 bases, with 11 bases between the two germline ends. For the CDR3, the DNA is TGTGCCAGCAGTTTAGGGCTGCCAGATACGCAGTATTTT. Translating gives CASSLGLPDTQYF.

The gene calls are TRBV2 and TRBJ1-1; 7 bases match TRBD1. The CDR3 has 13 residues. CDR1 and CDR2 from the germline V gene are SNHLY and FYNNEI. With 11 bases clipped from V and 5 bases from J, the junction kept 11 bases outside the gene matches. The CDR3 nucleotides are TGTGCCCGATCGGGACAGCCAAGGACTGAAGCTTTCTTT. Residues: CARSGQPRTEAFF.

The V gene is TRBV20-1, the J gene TRBJ2-4, with D unclear. CDR3 size: 10 residues. The germline gives CDR1 DFQATT, CDR2 SNEGSKA (reference sequence). Between the trimmed V and J ends, which lost 4 bases and 4 bases, there was a span of 2 bases. The CDR3 spells CSAIKNIQYF. In nucleotides, the CDR3 is TGCAGTGCTATTAAAAACATTCAGTACTTC.

In its sample, this clone was seen a few times. The J gene is TRBJ2-1, the V gene TRBV18; 13 bases map to TRBD2. Germline CDR1 KGHSH, CDR2 LQKENI. V shed 5 bases, J shed 4 bases, and the junction held 8 bases outside the gene matches. The CDR3 is 17 amino acids. Here the CDR3 DNA reads TGTGCCAGCTCATCAAGACTAGCGGGAGGCCTTTACAATGAGCAGTTCTTC. It yields the protein CASSSRLAGGLYNEQFF.

This clone was detected a few times. V gene TRBV2 combines with J gene TRBJ1-1, with 7 bases fitting TRBD1. The CDR3 has 11 residues. Trimming at V came to 6 bases and at J to 8 bases, leaving 3 bases not matched to a gene. Germline V gene lookup returns CDR1 SNHLY and CDR2 FYNNEI. The DNA of the CDR3 is TGTGCCAGCAGGGAGGACAGGGAAGCTTTCTTT. Its translation: CASREDREAFF.

This clone occurred a few times. V is TRBV15 and J is TRBJ2-2, with TRBD2 matching 10 bases. Trimming removed 0 bases from V and 4 bases from J; junction bases left unmatched: 5. From germline, CDR1 is LNHNV and CDR2 YYDKDF (reference sequence). The CDR3 sequence is 17 residues long. This CDR3 is CATSRDRASGGTGELFF. The CDR3 DNA follows: TGTGCCACCAGCAGAGATCGTGCTAGCGGGGGCACCGGGGAGCTGTTTTTT.

V and J are TRBV4-3 and TRBJ2-5; D gene uncertain. This CDR3 is built from 14 residues. The ends were cut back, 4 bases at V and 2 bases at J, with 11 bases in the middle. Germline CDR1 LGHNA, CDR2 YSLEER. Here the CDR3 DNA reads TGCGCCAGCAGCCCCCAGTGGGGACAAGAGACCCAGTACTTC. As protein: CASSPQWGQETQYF.

This rearrangement joins TRBV7-6 to TRBJ2-6, with TRBD1 as a possible D gene (6 bases). CDR1 and CDR2 (germline): SGHVS, FNYEAQ. The CDR3 sequence is 17 residues long. With 5 bases removed from V and 0 bases from J, the gap between germline ends came to 14 bases. The CDR3 sequence is CASSGPGHFSGANVLTF. CDR3 DNA sequence: TGTGCCAGCAGCGGACCGGGACACTTCTCTGGGGCCAACGTCCTGACTTTC. The whole variable domain, remainder taken from reference TRBV7-6 and TRBJ2-6, is GAGVSQSPRYKVTKRGQDVALRCDPISGHVSLYWYRQALGQGPEFLTYFNYEAQQDKSGLPNDRFSAERPEGSISTLTIQRTEQRDSAMYRCASSGPGHFSGANVLTFGAGSRLTVL.

V gene TRBV29-1 combines with J gene TRBJ1-5, with no clear D. V was pared by 6 bases and J by 2 bases, with 14 bases between. CDR3 length equals 14 residues. CDR1 and CDR2 (germline): SQVTM, ANQGSEA. The CDR3 DNA is TGCAGCGTAACTGAAGTTGGCGGCAATCAGCCCCAGCATTTT. Its translation: CSVTEVGGNQPQHF.

The V call is TRBV18, the J call TRBJ2-1, with a weak D call TRBD2 (6 bases). The CDR3 is made up of 15 amino acids. V dropped 6 bases and J dropped 4 bases, with 16 bases sitting between them. CDR1 and CDR2 from the germline V gene are KGHSH and LQKENI. CDR3 amino acids: CASSTRSEAYNEQFF. Here the CDR3 DNA reads TGTGCCAGCTCGACTAGGAGTGAGGCTTACAATGAGCAGTTCTTC.

V and J are TRBV18 and TRBJ2-6; D not resolved. Germline assignment: CDR1 KGHSH and CDR2 LQKENI. This CDR3 contains 15 residues. Trimming removed 3 bases from V and 0 bases from J, with 6 bases in between. CDR3 amino acids: CASSPPNSGANVLTF. The CDR3 DNA sequence: TGTGCCAGCTCACCCCCAAACTCTGGGGCCAACGTCCTGACTTTC.